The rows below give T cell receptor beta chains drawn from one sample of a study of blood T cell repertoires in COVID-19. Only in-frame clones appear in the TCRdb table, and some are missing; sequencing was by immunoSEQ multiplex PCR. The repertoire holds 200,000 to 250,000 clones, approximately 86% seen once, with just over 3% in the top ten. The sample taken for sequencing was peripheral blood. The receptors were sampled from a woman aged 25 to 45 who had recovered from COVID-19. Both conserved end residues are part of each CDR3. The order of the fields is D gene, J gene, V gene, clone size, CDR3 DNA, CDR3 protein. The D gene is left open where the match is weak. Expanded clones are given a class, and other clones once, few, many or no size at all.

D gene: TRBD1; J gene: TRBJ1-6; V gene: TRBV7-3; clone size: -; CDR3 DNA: TGTGCCAGCAGCTTAAGGCAGGGGGATTCACCCCTCCACTTT; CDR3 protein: CASSLRQGDSPLHF
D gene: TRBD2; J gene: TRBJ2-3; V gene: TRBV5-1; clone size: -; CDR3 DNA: TGCGCCAGCAGAAGACTAGCGGGCACAGGTACGCAGTATTTT; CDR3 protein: CASRRLAGTGTQYF
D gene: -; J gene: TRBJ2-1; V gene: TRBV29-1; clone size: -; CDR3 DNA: TGCAGCGTGATGTCAGGGGAAGGAGAGCAGTTCTTC; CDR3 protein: CSVMSGEGEQFF
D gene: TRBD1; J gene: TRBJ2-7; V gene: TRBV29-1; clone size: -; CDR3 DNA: TGCAGCGTTGAGGGGACAGGGGGCTCCGTCTCCTACGAGCAGTACTTC; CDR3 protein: CSVEGTGGSVSYEQYF
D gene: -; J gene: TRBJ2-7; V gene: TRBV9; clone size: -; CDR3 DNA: TGTGCCAGCAGCACGGGACAAGGTAACGAGCAGTACTTC; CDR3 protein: CASSTGQGNEQYF
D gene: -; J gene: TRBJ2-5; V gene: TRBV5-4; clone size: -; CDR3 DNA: TGTGCCAGCAGCTTGATAGCGGAAGAGACCCAGTACTTC; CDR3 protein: CASSLIAEETQYF
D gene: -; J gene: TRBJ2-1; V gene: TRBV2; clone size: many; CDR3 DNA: TGTGCCAGCAGTACTAGAGAGCAGTTCTTC; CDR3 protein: CASSTREQFF
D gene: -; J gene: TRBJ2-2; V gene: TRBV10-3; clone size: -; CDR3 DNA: TGTGCCATCAGTTTTAGCACCGGGGAGCTGTTTTTT; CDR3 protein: CAISFSTGELFF
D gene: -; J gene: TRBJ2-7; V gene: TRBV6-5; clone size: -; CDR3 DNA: TGTGCCAGCCGGGGGATCTCCTACGAGCAGTACTTC; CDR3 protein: CASRGISYEQYF
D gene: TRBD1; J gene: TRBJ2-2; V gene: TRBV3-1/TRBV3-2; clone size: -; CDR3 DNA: TGTGCCAGCAGCCAAGTTACAGGGGGCATCGGGGAGCTGTTTTTT; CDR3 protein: CASSQVTGGIGELFF
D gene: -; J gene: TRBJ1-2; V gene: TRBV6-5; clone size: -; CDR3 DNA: TGTGCCAGCAAGAATTCGGGATCCAACTATGGCTACACCTTC; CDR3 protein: CASKNSGSNYGYTF
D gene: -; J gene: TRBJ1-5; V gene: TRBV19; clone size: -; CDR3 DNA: TGTGCCAGTAACGAGGGTGGCCAGCCCCAGCATTTT; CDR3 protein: CASNEGGQPQHF
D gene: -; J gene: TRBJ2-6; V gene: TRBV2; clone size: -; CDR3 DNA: TGTGCCAGCAGTGACCGCTCTGGGGCCAACGTCCTGACTTTC; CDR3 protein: CASSDRSGANVLTF
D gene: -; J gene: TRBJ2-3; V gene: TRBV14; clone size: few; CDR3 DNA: TGTGCCAGCAGCCAAGCAAAAGATACGCAGTATTTT; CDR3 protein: CASSQAKDTQYF
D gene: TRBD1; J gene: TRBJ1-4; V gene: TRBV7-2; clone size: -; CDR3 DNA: TGTGCCAGCAGCGCCGACCCCGGGACAGGGATCCAAAAACTGTTTTTT; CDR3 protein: CASSADPGTGIQKLFF